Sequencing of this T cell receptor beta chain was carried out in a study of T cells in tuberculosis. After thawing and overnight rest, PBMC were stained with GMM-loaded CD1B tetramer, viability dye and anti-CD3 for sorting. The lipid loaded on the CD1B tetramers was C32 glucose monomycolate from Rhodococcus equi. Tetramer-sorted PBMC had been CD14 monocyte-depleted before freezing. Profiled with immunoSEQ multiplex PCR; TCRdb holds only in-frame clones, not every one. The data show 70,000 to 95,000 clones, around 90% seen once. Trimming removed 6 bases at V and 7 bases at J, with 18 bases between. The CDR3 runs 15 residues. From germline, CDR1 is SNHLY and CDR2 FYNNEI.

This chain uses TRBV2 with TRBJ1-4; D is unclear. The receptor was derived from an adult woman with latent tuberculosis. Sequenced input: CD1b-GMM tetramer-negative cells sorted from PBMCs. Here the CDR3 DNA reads TGTGCCAGCAGGGAAAACAGCATGGGCTCTGAAAAACTGTTTTTT. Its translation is CASRENSMGSEKLFF.